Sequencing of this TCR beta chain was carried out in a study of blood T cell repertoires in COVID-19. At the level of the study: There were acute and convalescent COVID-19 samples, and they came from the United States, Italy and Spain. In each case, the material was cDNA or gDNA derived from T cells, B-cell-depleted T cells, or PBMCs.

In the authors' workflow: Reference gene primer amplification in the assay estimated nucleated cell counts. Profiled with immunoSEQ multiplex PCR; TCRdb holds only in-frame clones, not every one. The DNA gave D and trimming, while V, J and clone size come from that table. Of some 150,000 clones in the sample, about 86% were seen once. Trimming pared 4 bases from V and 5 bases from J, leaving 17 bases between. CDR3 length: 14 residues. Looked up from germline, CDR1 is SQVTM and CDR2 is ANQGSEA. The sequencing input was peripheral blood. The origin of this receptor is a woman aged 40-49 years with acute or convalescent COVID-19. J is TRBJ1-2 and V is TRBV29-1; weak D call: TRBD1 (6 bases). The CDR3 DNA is TGCAGCGTTGCCGTCGGCAGGGGAGCTTATGGCTACACCTTC. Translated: CSVAVGRGAYGYTF.